This is a list of T cell receptor beta chains from one sample in a study of blood T cells in healthy people across ages. MiXCR was run by TCRdb on the 5' RACE reads, yielding one entry per CDR3 protein. The table has over a million distinct CDR3 sequences, approximately 43% seen once. Sequencing input: blood. The source of these receptors is a woman aged 18-29 years in good health. CDR3s include the opening cysteine and the closing phenylalanine or tryptophan. A D gene is named only where the DNA matches it firmly. The size field is filled for only some rows; it gives once, few, many or a size class.

TRBD2	TRBV7-9	NA	TRBJ2-1	CASSAGRKNEQFF	TGTGCCAGCAGCGCCGGGAGGAAGAATGAGCAGTTCTTC
NA	TRBV24-1	NA	TRBJ1-2	CATSPEPPFYGYTF	TGTGCCACCAGTCCAGAACCCCCTTTTTATGGCTACACCTTC
TRBD2	TRBV3-1	NA	TRBJ2-3	CASSLAGGPYTQYF	TGTGCCAGCAGCCTAGCGGGGGGGCCCTATACGCAGTATTTT
NA	TRBV5-1	NA	TRBJ1-1	CASSLEQPDTEAFF	TGCGCCAGCAGCTTGGAGCAGCCTGACACTGAAGCTTTCTTT
NA	TRBV7-9	NA	TRBJ1-2	CASSVAGELLYGYTF	TGTGCCAGCAGCGTTGCAGGGGAACTCCTCTATGGCTACACCTTC
NA	TRBV7-2	NA	TRBJ1-1	CASSRQPLNTEAFF	TGTGCCAGCAGCCGACAGCCATTGAACACTGAAGCTTTCTTT
NA	TRBV27	NA	TRBJ1-1	CASSSVGPGFTEAFF	TGTGCCAGCAGTTCAGTGGGGCCTGGGTTCACTGAAGCTTTCTTT
NA	TRBV19	NA	TRBJ2-3	CASSIGPGSDTQYF	TGTGCCAGTAGTATAGGGCCGGGTTCAGATACGCAGTATTTT
NA	TRBV5-6	few	TRBJ1-2	CASTSQDSYGYTF	TGTGCCAGCACCTCGCAGGACTCCTATGGCTACACCTTC
TRBD2	TRBV7-8	few	TRBJ2-5	CASSTRLAPVETQYF	TGTGCCAGCAGCACACGACTAGCCCCAGTGGAGACCCAGTACTTC
TRBD2	TRBV10-3	few	TRBJ2-3	CAISAGLAGSTNTQYF	TGTGCCATCAGCGCGGGACTAGCGGGAAGCACAAATACGCAGTATTTT
TRBD2	TRBV12-3/TRBV12-4	many	TRBJ2-1	CASSLATTSGSNEQFF	TGTGCCAGCAGTTTAGCGACTACTAGCGGGAGCAATGAGCAGTTCTTC
TRBD1	TRBV7-9	NA	TRBJ1-2	CASSFPDRGGYGYTF	TGTGCCAGCAGTTTTCCTGACAGGGGTGGCTATGGCTACACCTTC
NA	TRBV7-8	NA	TRBJ2-7	CASSQPSGRSSYEQYF	TGTGCCAGCAGCCAGCCCAGTGGGAGGAGCTCCTACGAGCAGTACTTC
NA	TRBV7-2	NA	TRBJ2-6	CASMPFRSGANVLTF	TGTGCCAGCATGCCGTTCAGATCTGGGGCCAACGTCCTGACTTTC
NA	TRBV27	few	TRBJ2-1	CASSPRDGTYNEQFF	TGTGCCAGCAGTCCCCGGGACGGAACCTACAATGAGCAGTTCTTC
NA	TRBV4-1	few	TRBJ2-1	CASSQSVYEQFF	TGCGCCAGCAGCCAATCCGTTTATGAGCAGTTCTTC
TRBD1	TRBV6-2/TRBV6-3	NA	TRBJ2-5	CASSYPLGQRQETQYF	TGTGCCAGCAGTTACCCGTTGGGACAGCGTCAAGAGACCCAGTACTTC
NA	TRBV6-2/TRBV6-3	few	TRBJ1-1	CASSRPTTEAFF	TGTGCCAGCAGCCGCCCGACCACTGAAGCTTTCTTT
TRBD2	TRBV4-3	NA	TRBJ2-1	CASSQGLAGEPHEQFF	TGCGCCAGCAGCCAAGGGCTAGCGGGAGAGCCCCATGAGCAGTTCTTC
TRBD2	TRBV6-5	NA	TRBJ2-7	CASSYTTGGSYEQYF	TGTGCCAGCAGTTACACGACGGGGGGCTCCTACGAGCAGTACTTC
TRBD2	TRBV7-2	few	TRBJ2-1	CASSFRGLAGLNEQFF	TGTGCCAGCAGTTTTAGGGGACTAGCGGGTCTCAATGAGCAGTTCTTC
NA	TRBV20-1	once	TRBJ1-5	CSARVVRRNQPQHF	TGCAGTGCTAGAGTGGTAAGGAGAAATCAGCCCCAGCATTTT
NA	TRBV6-2/TRBV6-3	NA	TRBJ2-4	CASIYLNSKNIQYF	TGTGCCAGCATTTACCTTAACAGCAAAAACATTCAGTACTTC
TRBD1	TRBV10-3	NA	TRBJ1-1	CATRTGGNTEAFF	TGTGCCACCCGGACAGGGGGGAACACTGAAGCTTTCTTT
NA	TRBV7-8	NA	TRBJ1-1	CASSSLTGTTEAFF	TGTGCCAGCAGCTCATTGACAGGCACCACTGAAGCTTTCTTT
NA	TRBV6-5	once	TRBJ1-2	CASSYELAGGYTF	TGTGCCAGCAGTTACGAGTTGGCTGGGGGCTACACCTTC
NA	TRBV20-1	NA	TRBJ2-7	CSARDRAVSYEQYF	TGCAGTGCTAGAGATAGGGCAGTTTCCTACGAGCAGTACTTC